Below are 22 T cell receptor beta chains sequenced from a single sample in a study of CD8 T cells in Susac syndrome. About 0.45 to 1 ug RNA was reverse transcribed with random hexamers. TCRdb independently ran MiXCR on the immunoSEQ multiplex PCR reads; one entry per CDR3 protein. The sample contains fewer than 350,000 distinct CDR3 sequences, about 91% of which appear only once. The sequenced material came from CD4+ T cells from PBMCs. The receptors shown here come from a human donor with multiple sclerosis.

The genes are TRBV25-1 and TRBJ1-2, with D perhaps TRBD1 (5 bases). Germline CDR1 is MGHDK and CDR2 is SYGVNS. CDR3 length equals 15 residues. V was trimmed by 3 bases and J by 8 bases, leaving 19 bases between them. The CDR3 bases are TGTGCCAGCAGTGATTCTGGGGCCCGGTTGGGGGGCTACACCTTC. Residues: CASSDSGARLGGYTF.

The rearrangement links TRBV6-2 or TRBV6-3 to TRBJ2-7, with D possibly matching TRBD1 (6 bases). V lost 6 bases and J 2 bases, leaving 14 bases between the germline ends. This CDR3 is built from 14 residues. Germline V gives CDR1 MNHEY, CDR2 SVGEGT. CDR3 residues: CASRLNRVTYEQYF. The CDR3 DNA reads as TGTGCCAGCAGACTAAACAGGGTAACCTACGAGCAGTACTTC.

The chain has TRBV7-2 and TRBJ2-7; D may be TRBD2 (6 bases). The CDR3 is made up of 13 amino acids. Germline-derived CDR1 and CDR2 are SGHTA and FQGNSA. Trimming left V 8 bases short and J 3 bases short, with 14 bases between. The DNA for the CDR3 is TGTGCCAGCGGGGCGGGGCGGGGCTACGAGCAGTACTTC. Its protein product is CASGAGRGYEQYF. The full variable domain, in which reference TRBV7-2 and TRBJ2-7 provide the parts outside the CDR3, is GAGVSQSPSNKVTEKGKDVELRCDPISGHTALYWYRQSLGQGLEFLIYFQGNSAPDKSGLPSDRFSAERTGGSVSTLTIQRTQQEDSAVYLCASGAGRGYEQYFGPGTRLTVT.

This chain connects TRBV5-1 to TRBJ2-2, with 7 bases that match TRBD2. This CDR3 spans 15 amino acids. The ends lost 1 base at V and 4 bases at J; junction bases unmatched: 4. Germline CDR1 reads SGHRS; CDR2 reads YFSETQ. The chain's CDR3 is CASSLRVAGTGELFF. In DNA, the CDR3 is TGCGCCAGCAGCTTGAGGGTAGCGGGCACCGGGGAGCTGTTTTTT.

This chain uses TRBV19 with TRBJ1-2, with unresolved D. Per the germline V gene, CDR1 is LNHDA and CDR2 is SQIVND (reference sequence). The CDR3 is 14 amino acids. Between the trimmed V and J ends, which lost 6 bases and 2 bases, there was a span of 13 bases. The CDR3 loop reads CASRARRGNYGYTF. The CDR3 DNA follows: TGTGCCAGTAGAGCCCGCCGGGGAAACTATGGCTACACCTTC.

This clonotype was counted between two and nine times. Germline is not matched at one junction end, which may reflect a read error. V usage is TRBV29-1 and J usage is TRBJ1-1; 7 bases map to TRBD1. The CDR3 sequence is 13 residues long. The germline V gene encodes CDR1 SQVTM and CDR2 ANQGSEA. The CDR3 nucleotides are TGCAGCGTCATGGACAGGTCCTACACTGAGGCTTTCTTT. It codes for CSVMDRSYTEAFF.

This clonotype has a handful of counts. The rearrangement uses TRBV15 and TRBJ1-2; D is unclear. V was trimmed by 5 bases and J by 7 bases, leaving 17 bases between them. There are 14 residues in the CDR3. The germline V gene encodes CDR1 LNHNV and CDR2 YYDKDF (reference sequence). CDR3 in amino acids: CATSVRTAFRGYTF. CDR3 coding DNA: TGTGCCACCAGCGTAAGGACGGCTTTCCGTGGCTACACCTTC.

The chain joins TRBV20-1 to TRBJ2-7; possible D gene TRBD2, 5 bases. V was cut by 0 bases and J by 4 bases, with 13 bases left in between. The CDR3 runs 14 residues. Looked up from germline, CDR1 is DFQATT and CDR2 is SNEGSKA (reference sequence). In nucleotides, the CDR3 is TGCAGTGCTAGAGACAGCCTTGGAGGATACGAGCAGTACTTC. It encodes CSARDSLGGYEQYF.

The CDR3 spells CASSGYEGQYF. The DNA of the CDR3 is TGTGCCAGCAGCGGATACGAAGGGCAGTACTTC. The V call is TRBV6-6, the J call TRBJ2-7; D unresolved. Trimming left V 6 bases short and J 9 bases short, with 12 bases between. The CDR3 covers 11 residues. Germline V gene data show CDR1 as MNHNY and CDR2 as SVGAGI (reference sequence).

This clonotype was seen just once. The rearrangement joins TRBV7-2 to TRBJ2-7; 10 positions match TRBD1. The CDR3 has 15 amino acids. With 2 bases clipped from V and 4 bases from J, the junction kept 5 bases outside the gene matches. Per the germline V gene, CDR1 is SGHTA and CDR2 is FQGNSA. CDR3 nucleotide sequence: TGTGCCAGCAGCTTAATACAGGGACAGGGGTACGAGCAGTACTTC. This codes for CASSLIQGQGYEQYF.

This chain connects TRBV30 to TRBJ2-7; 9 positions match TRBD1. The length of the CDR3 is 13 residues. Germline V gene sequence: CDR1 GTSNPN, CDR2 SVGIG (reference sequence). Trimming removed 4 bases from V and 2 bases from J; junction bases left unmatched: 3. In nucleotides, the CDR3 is TGTGCCTGGAAGGGGACAGGGACCTACGAGCAGTACTTC. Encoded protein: CAWKGTGTYEQYF.

DNA for the CDR3: TGTGCCAGCACCCCAGGGACATATTTTAACGAGCAGTACTTC. This codes for CASTPGTYFNEQYF. The rearrangement links TRBV7-2 to TRBJ2-7; TRBD1 is a possible D gene (6 bases). Germline lookup yields CDR1 SGHTA and CDR2 FQGNSA. The CDR3 runs to 14 residues. Trimming shortened V by 7 bases and J by 5 bases, and 18 bases separated the two germline ends.

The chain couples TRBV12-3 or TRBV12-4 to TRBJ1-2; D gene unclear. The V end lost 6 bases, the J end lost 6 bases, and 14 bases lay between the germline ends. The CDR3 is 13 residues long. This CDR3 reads CASRGPLWDGYTF. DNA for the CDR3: TGTGCCAGCAGAGGACCCCTGTGGGATGGCTACACCTTC.

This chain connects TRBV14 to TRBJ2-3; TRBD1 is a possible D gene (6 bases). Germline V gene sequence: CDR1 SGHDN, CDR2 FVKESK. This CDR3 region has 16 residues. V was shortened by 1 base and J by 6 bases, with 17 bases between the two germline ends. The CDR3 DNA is TGTGCCAGCAGCCAAGGAAACAGGGCGTTTGCCGATACGCAGTATTTT. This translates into CASSQGNRAFADTQYF.

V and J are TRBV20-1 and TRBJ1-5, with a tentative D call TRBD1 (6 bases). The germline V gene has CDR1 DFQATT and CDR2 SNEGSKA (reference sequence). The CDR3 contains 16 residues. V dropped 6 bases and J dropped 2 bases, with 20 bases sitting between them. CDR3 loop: CSAPVAGGRGNQPQHF. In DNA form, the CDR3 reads TGCAGTGCCCCAGTCGCGGGGGGCAGGGGCAATCAGCCCCAGCATTTT.

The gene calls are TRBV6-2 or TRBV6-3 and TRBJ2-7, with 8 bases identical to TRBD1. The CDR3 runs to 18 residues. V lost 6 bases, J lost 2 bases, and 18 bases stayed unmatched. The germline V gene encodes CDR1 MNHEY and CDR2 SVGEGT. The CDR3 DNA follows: TGTGCCAGCAGCGGGACAGGTGGCGTCAGAGGATCCCCCTACGAGCAGTACTTC. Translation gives CASSGTGGVRGSPYEQYF.

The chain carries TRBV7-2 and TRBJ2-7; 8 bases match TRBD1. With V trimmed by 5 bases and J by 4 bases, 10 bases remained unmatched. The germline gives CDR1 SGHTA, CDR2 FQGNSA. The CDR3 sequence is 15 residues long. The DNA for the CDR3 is TGTGCCAGCAGCCCCTCGACAGGGGCGGGATACGAGCAGTACTTC. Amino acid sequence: CASSPSTGAGYEQYF.

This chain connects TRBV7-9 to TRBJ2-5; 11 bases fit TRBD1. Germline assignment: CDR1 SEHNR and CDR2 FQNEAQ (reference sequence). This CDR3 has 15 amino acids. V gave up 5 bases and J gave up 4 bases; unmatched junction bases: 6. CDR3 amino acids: CASSPWTGGRETQYF. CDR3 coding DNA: TGTGCCAGCAGCCCATGGACAGGGGGCAGAGAGACCCAGTACTTC.

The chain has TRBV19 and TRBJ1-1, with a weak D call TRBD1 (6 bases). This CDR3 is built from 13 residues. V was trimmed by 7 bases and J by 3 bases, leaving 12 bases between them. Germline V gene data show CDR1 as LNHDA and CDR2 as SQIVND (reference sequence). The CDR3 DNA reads TGTGCCAGTACTACAGGGTTATACACTGAAGCTTTCTTT. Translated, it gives CASTTGLYTEAFF. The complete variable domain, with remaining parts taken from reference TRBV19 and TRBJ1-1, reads DGGITQSPKYLFRKEGQNVTLSCEQNLNHDAMYWYRQDPGQGLRLIYYSQIVNDFQKGDIAEGYSVSREKKESFPLTVTSAQKNPTAFYLCASTTGLYTEAFFGQGTRLTVV.

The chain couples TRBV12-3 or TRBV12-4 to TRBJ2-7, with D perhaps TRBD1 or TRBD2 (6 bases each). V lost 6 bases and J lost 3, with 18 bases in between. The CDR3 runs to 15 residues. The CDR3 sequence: CASRPSGEGDYEQYF. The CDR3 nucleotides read TGTGCCAGCAGACCCTCGGGAGAGGGGGACTACGAGCAGTACTTC.

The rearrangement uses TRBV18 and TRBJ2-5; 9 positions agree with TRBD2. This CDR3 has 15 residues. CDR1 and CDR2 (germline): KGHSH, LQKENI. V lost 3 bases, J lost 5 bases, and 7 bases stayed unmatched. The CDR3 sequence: CASSPVSSGTETQYF. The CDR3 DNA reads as TGTGCCAGCTCACCGGTCTCTAGCGGGACGGAGACCCAGTACTTC.

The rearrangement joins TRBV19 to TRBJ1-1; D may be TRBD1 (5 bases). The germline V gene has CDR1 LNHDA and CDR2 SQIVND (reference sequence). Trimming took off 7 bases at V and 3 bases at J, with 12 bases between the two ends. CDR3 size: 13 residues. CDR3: CASTRGTHTEAFF. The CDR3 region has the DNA TGTGCCAGTACCCGAGGGACCCACACTGAAGCTTTCTTT.